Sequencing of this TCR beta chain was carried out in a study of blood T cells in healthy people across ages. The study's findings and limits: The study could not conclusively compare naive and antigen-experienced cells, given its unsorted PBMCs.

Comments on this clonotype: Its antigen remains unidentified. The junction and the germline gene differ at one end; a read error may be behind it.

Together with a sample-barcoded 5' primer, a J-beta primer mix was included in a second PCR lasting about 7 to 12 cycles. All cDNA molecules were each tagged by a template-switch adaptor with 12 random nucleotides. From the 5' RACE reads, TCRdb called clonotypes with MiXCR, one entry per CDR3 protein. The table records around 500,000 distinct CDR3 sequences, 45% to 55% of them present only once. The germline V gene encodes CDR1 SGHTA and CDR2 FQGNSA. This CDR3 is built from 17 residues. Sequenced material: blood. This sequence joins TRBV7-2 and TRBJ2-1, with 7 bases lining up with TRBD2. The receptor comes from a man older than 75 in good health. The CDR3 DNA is TGTGCCAACAGCGGGGAGTGGGGCGACTTGTTCTACAATGAGCAGTTCTTC. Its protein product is CANSGEWGDLFYNEQFF.